What follows are 21 T cell receptor beta chains derived from one specimen sequenced in a study of cytomegalovirus exposure and HLA in healthy donors. The table came from immunoSEQ multiplex PCR; TCRdb's copy has only in-frame clones and leaves some out. In the table there are hundreds of thousands of clones, 75% to 90% of which are singletons. The specimen sequenced was PBMCs. The receptors originated from a woman between 18 and 29 years old in good health and CMV-seronegative.

CDR3 DNA sequence: TGTGCCAGCAGTTTAAGAGCTTCCTACGAGCAGTACTTC. This codes for CASSLRASYEQYF. V usage is TRBV28 and J usage is TRBJ2-7; no clear D gene. The V and J ends lost 2 bases and 1 base respectively, with 6 bases between them. The CDR3 has 13 residues. CDR1 and CDR2 (germline): MDHEN, SYDVKM.

The rearrangement joins TRBV6-1 to TRBJ1-2; D remains unclear. The CDR3 consists of 16 residues. The V end was cut by 2 bases, the J end by 4 bases, with 17 bases between. The V gene's germline CDR1 is MNHNS and CDR2 SASEGT. This chain's CDR3 is CASSENPPRSGYGYTF. The CDR3, as DNA: TGTGCCAGCAGTGAAAATCCCCCCAGGTCCGGCTATGGCTACACCTTC.

V is TRBV5-4 and J is TRBJ2-1, with TRBD1 matching 8 bases. The trim removed 4 bases at V and 8 bases at J, leaving 8 bases unmatched. Germline CDR1 SGHNT, CDR2 YYREEE (reference sequence). The CDR3 has 14 residues. CDR3 sequence: CASSLNSGGYEQFF. DNA of the CDR3: TGTGCCAGCAGCCTTAACTCAGGGGGCTATGAGCAGTTCTTC. The full variable domain, completed using reference TRBV5-4 and TRBJ2-1, is ETGVTQSPTHLIKTRGQQVTLRCSSQSGHNTVSWYQQALGQGPQFIFQYYREEENGRGNFPPRFSGLQFPNYSSELNVNALELDDSALYLCASSLNSGGYEQFFGPGTRLTVL.

The rearrangement joins TRBV6-5 to TRBJ2-1; TRBD2 matches at 9 bases. Germline assignment: CDR1 MNHEY and CDR2 SVGAGI. This CDR3 is 16 amino acids long. V lost 4 bases to trimming and J lost 2 bases; unmatched junction nucleotides: 6. CDR3 amino acids: CASSSRLAEAYNEQFF. In nucleotides, the CDR3 is TGTGCCAGCAGTTCCCGACTAGCGGAGGCCTACAATGAGCAGTTCTTC.

The genes are TRBV6-5 and TRBJ1-3; maybe TRBD1 (5 bases). Trimming stripped 11 bases from V and 4 bases from J, with 15 bases between. From germline, CDR1 is MNHEY and CDR2 SVGAGI. The CDR3 is 13 amino acids. The CDR3 coding sequence is TGTGCCGCAGCCTCAGGGTACGGAAACACCATATATTTT. Translation: CAAASGYGNTIYF.

The chain joins TRBV28 to TRBJ2-7; D might be TRBD1 (6 bases). The CDR3 length is 15 residues. CDR1 MDHEN and CDR2 SYDVKM come from the germline V gene. Trimming stripped 6 bases from V and 0 bases from J, with 15 bases between. CDR3 sequence: CASSSYDRSSYEQYF. DNA for the CDR3: TGTGCCAGCAGCTCATACGACAGGTCCTCCTACGAGCAGTACTTC.

The chain joins TRBV29-1 to TRBJ2-5; D ambiguous. Trimming stripped 7 bases from V and 5 bases from J, with 11 bases between. This CDR3 contains 11 residues. Germline assignment: CDR1 SQVTM and CDR2 ANQGSEA. CDR3 amino acids: CSAPVRETQYF. The CDR3, as DNA: TGCAGCGCCCCCGTCCGGGAGACCCAGTACTTC.

This clone turned up a few times. DNA of the CDR3: TGTGCCAGCTCACTCCATCGGGACACCGGGGAGCTGTTTTTT. As protein: CASSLHRDTGELFF. The chain carries TRBV18 and TRBJ2-2; D is ambiguous. Germline V lookup: CDR1 KGHSH, CDR2 LQKENI. The CDR3 runs to 14 residues. Trimming removed 4 bases at V and 3 bases at J, with 9 bases between.

This chain joins TRBV6-1 and TRBJ2-2; D perhaps matches TRBD1 (6 bases). Germline assignment: CDR1 MNHNS and CDR2 SASEGT. CDR3 length equals 13 residues. V gave up 6 bases and J gave up 4 bases, with 9 bases separating them. CDR3 DNA sequence: TGTGCCAGCAGACGGACAGCCACCGGGGAGCTGTTTTTT. This codes for CASRRTATGELFF.

V usage is TRBV9 and J usage is TRBJ2-4; the D is unclear. CDR3 length: 14 residues. V was trimmed by 0 bases and J by 8 bases, leaving 12 bases between them. Germline loops: CDR1 SGDLS, CDR2 YYNGEE. The CDR3 nucleotides are TGTGCCAGCAGCGTAGAACCCGGGTTGGACATTCAGTACTTC. Translating it yields CASSVEPGLDIQYF. The whole variable domain, filled in from reference TRBV9 and TRBJ2-4, reads DSGVTQTPKHLITATGQRVTLRCSPRSGDLSVYWYQQSLDQGLQFLIQYYNGEERAKGNILERFSAQQFPDLHSELNLSSLELGDSALYFCASSVEPGLDIQYFGAGTRLSVL.

The rearrangement joins TRBV27 to TRBJ2-4; 14 bases line up with TRBD2. The ends lost 2 bases at V and 10 bases at J; junction bases unmatched: 1. The CDR3 spans 14 residues. Per germline, CDR1 MNHEY and CDR2 SMNVEV (reference sequence). The CDR3 nucleotides are TGTGCCAGCAGTTTAGGGACTAGCGGGAGTATTCAGTACTTC. It yields the protein CASSLGTSGSIQYF.

This CDR3 is CATQGQGGEQYF. The CDR3 DNA reads as TGTGCCACCCAGGGGCAGGGCGGCGAGCAGTACTTC. This chain joins TRBV28 and TRBJ2-7, with D perhaps TRBD1 (6 bases). CDR1 and CDR2 (germline): MDHEN, SYDVKM. The V end was cut by 10 bases, the J end by 6 bases, with 16 bases between. This CDR3 contains 12 residues.

The chain carries TRBV1 and TRBJ2-7; the DNA was not used to check the table's D call, TRBD1. TRBV1 constitutes a pseudogene. The CDR3 is made up of 18 amino acids. The CDR3 nucleotides are TGCACCAGCAGCCAGTCCGAAACAGGGAAGCAAGAGAGGTACGAGCAGTACTTC. It is translated as CTSSQSETGKQERYEQYF.

The J gene is TRBJ2-7, the V gene TRBV30; 11 nucleotides align to TRBD1. The CDR3 covers 16 residues. The V and J ends lost 3 bases and 3 bases, in that order; junction bases with no gene match: 10. CDR1 and CDR2 from the germline V gene are GTSNPN and SVGIG (reference sequence). The CDR3 nucleotides are TGTGCCTGGAGCCTAGGGGACAGGGGGGGGCACTACGAGCAGTACTTC. This translates into CAWSLGDRGGHYEQYF.

The chain is built from TRBV19 and TRBJ1-1; no clear D. This CDR3 region has 13 residues. Trimming left V 8 bases short and J 4 bases short, with 14 bases between. The germline V gene has CDR1 LNHDA and CDR2 SQIVND (reference sequence). The CDR3 DNA sequence: TGTGCCAGTCGTAAGACCGAGGGCACTGAAGCTTTCTTT. As protein: CASRKTEGTEAFF.

In its sample, this clone was seen once. This sequence joins TRBV27 and TRBJ2-1; the match to TRBD1 covers 10 bases. CDR1 is MNHEY and CDR2 is SMNVEV in the germline V gene (reference sequence). There are 17 residues in the CDR3. The junction had 10 bases not matched to a gene; V was cut back by 2 bases and J by 6 bases. Written as DNA, the CDR3 is TGTGCCAGCAGTTTAGCGATTCGACAGGGGGCAGGCAATGAGCAGTTCTTC. Amino acid sequence: CASSLAIRQGAGNEQFF.

This clone turned up a few times. The genes are TRBV6-1 and TRBJ1-5; 11 bases match TRBD1. The germline V gene encodes CDR1 MNHNS and CDR2 SASEGT. This CDR3 comprises 16 residues. V lost 1 base to trimming and J lost 6 bases; unmatched junction nucleotides: 5. CDR3 bases: TGTGCCAGCAGTGAAGAAGAGGGACAGGGGGGTCAGCCCCAGCATTTT. Amino acid sequence: CASSEEEGQGGQPQHF.

This sequence joins TRBV5-1 and TRBJ2-3, with 8 bases matching TRBD2. CDR3 length equals 15 residues. Trimming removed 2 bases from V and 1 base from J; junction bases left unmatched: 3. Germline V gene sequence: CDR1 SGHRS, CDR2 YFSETQ. Written as DNA, the CDR3 is TGCGCCAGCAGCTTAGCGGGAGCGGGCACAGATACGCAGTATTTT. Translated: CASSLAGAGTDTQYF.

The chain employs TRBV9 and TRBJ2-1, with D tentatively TRBD2 (5 bases). Germline V gives CDR1 SGDLS, CDR2 YYNGEE. The CDR3 length is 13 residues. Deletions cut 0 bases from V and 8 bases from J, with 9 bases between. The CDR3: CASSVVKRYEQFF. The CDR3 DNA sequence: TGTGCCAGCAGCGTAGTGAAGCGGTATGAGCAGTTCTTC.

The chain carries TRBV5-1 and TRBJ1-2, with D unclear. The V end lost 4 bases, the J end lost 9 bases, and 19 bases lay between the germline ends. The germline gives CDR1 SGHRS, CDR2 YFSETQ. The length of the CDR3 is 14 residues. The CDR3 DNA reads as TGCGCCAGCAGCGGAAACCGGGAGAGGGAGCGCTACACCTTC. It is translated as CASSGNRERERYTF.

The chain combines TRBV4-1 with TRBJ2-7; TRBD1 agrees at 8 bases. V was pared by 2 bases and J by 7 bases, with 7 bases of the junction left unmatched. Per germline, CDR1 MGHRA and CDR2 YSYEKL. The CDR3 sequence is 14 residues long. The CDR3 is CASSQRTGQSEQYF. The CDR3 bases are TGCGCCAGCAGCCAAAGGACAGGGCAGAGTGAGCAGTACTTC.